The 27 T cell receptor beta chains in this list originate from one sample, sequenced in a study of T cells in Graves' hyperthyroidism and ophthalmopathy. TCR beta CDR3 regions were amplified from RNA. In the first-round RT-PCR of the TCR CDR3, the HTBI primer set was used. TCRdb processed the multiplex PCR reads anew with MiXCR; each CDR3 protein has one entry. The sample has about 400,000 distinct CDR3 sequences; roughly an eighth are singletons. The sample comprised blood. The receptors shown here come from a woman aged 18-35 years with Graves' hyperthyroidism.

This clonotype was seen many times. The V and J genes are TRBV10-3 and TRBJ2-4; maybe TRBD2 (5 bases). CDR3 size: 14 residues. CDR1 ENHRY and CDR2 SYGVKD come from the germline V gene. In nucleotides, the CDR3 is TGTGCGACCACGGGCGGACTCAGCGAAAACATTCAGTACTTC. It codes for CATTGGLSENIQYF.

This clonotype was recorded at least ten times. The V gene is TRBV7-9, the J gene TRBJ1-2; no clear D. Germline V lookup: CDR1 SEHNR, CDR2 FQNEAQ (reference sequence). The V and J ends lost 1 base and 8 bases respectively, with 14 bases between them. The CDR3 loop spans 14 amino acids. CDR3 coding DNA: TGTGCCAGCAGCTTAGGGTCGACTGCGGAAGGCTACACCTTC. As protein: CASSLGSTAEGYTF.

This clonotype was seen at least ten times. V usage is TRBV28 and J usage is TRBJ1-2, with 7 bases lining up with TRBD1. The J segment lost 6 bases and the V segment lost 6 bases, leaving 13 bases of the junction unmatched. This CDR3 region has 15 residues. Per germline, CDR1 MDHEN and CDR2 SYDVKM. This CDR3 is CASRVRGQGPHGYTF. CDR3 coding DNA: TGTGCCAGCAGAGTTAGGGGGCAGGGCCCCCATGGCTACACCTTC.

The J gene is TRBJ1-6, the V gene TRBV6-1; D uncertain. Deletions cut 7 bases from V and 6 bases from J, with 16 bases between. CDR1 and CDR2 from the germline V gene are MNHNS and SASEGT. The CDR3 is 15 residues long. As DNA, the CDR3 is TGTGCCAGCAAACCTCACAGAGGGCCTAATTCACCCCTCCACTTT. The encoded protein is CASKPHRGPNSPLHF.

Note on this clonotype: Sequence at one end of the junction differs from germline and may be a read error. CDR3: CASSLGRGGNYGCTF. DNA for the CDR3: TGTGCCAGCTCCTTAGGTCGAGGCGGCAACTATGGCTGCACCTTC. The chain is built from TRBV28 and TRBJ1-2; no clear D. The V gene's germline CDR1 is MDHEN and CDR2 SYDVKM. The CDR3 is 15 amino acids.

This clonotype was seen at least ten times. The V and J genes are TRBV7-2 and TRBJ1-2, with TRBD1 identical over 8 bases. The junction had 3 bases not matched to a gene; V was cut back by 2 bases and J by 7 bases. This CDR3 is built from 13 residues. Germline V gene lookup returns CDR1 SGHTA and CDR2 FQGNSA. CDR3 in DNA: TGTGCCAGCAGCTTACCAGGGGGCATTGGCTACACCTTC. This encodes CASSLPGGIGYTF.

This clonotype was found many times. This chain uses TRBV11-1 with TRBJ2-5, with D possibly TRBD1 on 6 matching bases. There are 14 residues in the CDR3. V gave up 4 bases and J gave up 5 bases, with 14 bases separating them. The germline gives CDR1 SGHAT, CDR2 FQDESV (reference sequence). CDR3 loop: CASSSRDKIETQYF. CDR3 nucleotide sequence: TGTGCCAGCAGCTCCCGGGACAAGATCGAGACCCAGTACTTC.

This clonotype has a count of ten or more. V is TRBV12-3 or TRBV12-4 and J is TRBJ1-5, with a weak D call TRBD1 (5 bases). Between the trimmed V and J ends, which lost 3 bases and 9 bases, there was a span of 15 bases. The CDR3 is 14 amino acids. The CDR3 nucleotides read TGTGCCAGCAGTTTGGGAGAGACCCAGGGGCCCCAGCATTTT. The encoded protein is CASSLGETQGPQHF.

This clonotype was seen at least ten times. The gene calls are TRBV3-1 and TRBJ1-1; D perhaps matches TRBD1 (6 bases). The germline gives CDR1 LGHDT, CDR2 YNNKEL (reference sequence). The CDR3 spans 14 residues. Trimming shortened V by 4 bases and J by 1 base, and 10 bases separated the two germline ends. CDR3 in DNA: TGTGCCAGCAGCCGGGGAGGGGGGAACACTGAAGCTTTCTTT. It translates to CASSRGGGNTEAFF.

This clonotype appeared a few times. The CDR3 DNA sequence: TGTGCCACCAGCAGAGATCTGGGGGCTGGCACTGAAGCTTTCTTT. It yields the protein CATSRDLGAGTEAFF. The gene calls are TRBV15 and TRBJ1-1, with a tentative D call TRBD1 (6 bases). The CDR3 length is 15 residues. Germline loops: CDR1 LNHNV, CDR2 YYDKDF (reference sequence). The V end lost 0 bases, the J end lost 4 bases, and 12 bases lay between the germline ends. Full variable domain (missing parts from reference TRBV15 and TRBJ1-1): DAMVIQNPRYQVTQFGKPVTLSCSQTLNHNVMYWYQQKSSQAPKLLFHYYDKDFNNEADTPDNFQSRRPNTSFCFLDIRSPGLGDTAMYLCATSRDLGAGTEAFFGQGTRLTVV.

This rearrangement joins TRBV19 to TRBJ2-2; D may be TRBD2 (5 bases). The CDR3 is 15 amino acids. V lost 3 bases, J lost 4 bases, and 12 bases lay in between. The germline CDR1 and CDR2 sequences are LNHDA and SQIVND (reference sequence). The CDR3 DNA reads TGTGCCAGTAGTATTGCGGGTATAATCACCGGGGAGCTGTTTTTT. It is translated as CASSIAGIITGELFF. The full variable domain, its missing parts supplied by reference TRBV19 and TRBJ2-2, is DGGITQSPKYLFRKEGQNVTLSCEQNLNHDAMYWYRQDPGQGLRLIYYSQIVNDFQKGDIAEGYSVSREKKESFPLTVTSAQKNPTAFYLCASSIAGIITGELFFGEGSRLTVL.

The chain recombines TRBV27 with TRBJ1-1; perhaps TRBD1 as D (5 bases). The CDR3 has 13 amino acids. Per the germline V gene, CDR1 is MNHEY and CDR2 is SMNVEV (reference sequence). Trimming pared 6 bases from V and 0 bases from J, leaving 8 bases between. The CDR3 DNA reads as TGTGCCAGCAGGGGACTCCTGAACACTGAAGCTTTCTTT. Translated: CASRGLLNTEAFF.

This clonotype came up many times. The chain uses TRBV28 and TRBJ1-5, with D possibly matching TRBD1 (5 bases). CDR1 MDHEN and CDR2 SYDVKM come from the germline V gene. The CDR3 covers 15 residues. Trimming cost V 10 bases and J 1 base, with 17 bases left between them. For the CDR3, the DNA is TGTGCCACTTCCTCTCCTGGGGACAGCAATCAGCCCCAGCATTTT. Translated, it gives CATSSPGDSNQPQHF.

There are many counts of this clonotype. The CDR3 sequence is CASSLTGFGEAFF. Written as DNA, the CDR3 is TGCGCCAGCAGCTTAACAGGGTTTGGTGAAGCTTTCTTT. The rearrangement links TRBV5-1 to TRBJ1-1; maybe TRBD1 (6 bases). Germline loops: CDR1 SGHRS, CDR2 YFSETQ. The CDR3 sequence is 13 residues long. The V and J ends lost 2 bases and 7 bases respectively, with 12 bases between them.

V gene TRBV7-2 combines with J gene TRBJ2-7; a weak D match, TRBD1 (5 bases). Germline assignment: CDR1 SGHTA and CDR2 FQGNSA. This CDR3 is 15 amino acids long. Trimming took off 5 bases at V and 3 bases at J, with 17 bases between the two ends. As DNA, the CDR3 is TGTGCCAGCAGCCCTGTCAGGGTTCCCTACTACGAGCAGTACTTC. Its protein product is CASSPVRVPYYEQYF. Filled out from reference TRBV7-2 and TRBJ2-7, the complete variable domain reads GAGVSQSPSNKVTEKGKDVELRCDPISGHTALYWYRQSLGQGLEFLIYFQGNSAPDKSGLPSDRFSAERTGGSVSTLTIQRTQQEDSAVYLCASSPVRVPYYEQYFGPGTRLTVT.

The V gene is TRBV7-9, the J gene TRBJ2-5; D is possibly TRBD2 (6 bases). This CDR3 has 16 residues. Trimming shortened V by 4 bases and J by 3 bases, and 18 bases separated the two germline ends. Germline V gives CDR1 SEHNR, CDR2 FQNEAQ (reference sequence). CDR3 sequence (DNA): TGTGCCAGCAGCTCCGTGGGGTGGGAGGATGAAGAGACCCAGTACTTC. This encodes CASSSVGWEDEETQYF.

This clonotype was picked up many times. The chain carries TRBV28 and TRBJ1-2; a weak D match, TRBD1 (5 bases). Trimming stripped 7 bases from V and 3 bases from J, with 12 bases between. Germline lookup yields CDR1 MDHEN and CDR2 SYDVKM. This CDR3 is built from 13 residues. CDR3 bases: TGTGCCAGCATCCCAAGGGGTTACTATGGCTACACCTTC. Translating gives CASIPRGYYGYTF.

The CDR3 bases are TGTGCCAGCATGAACTGGGGGCGCTCTGGAAACACCATATATTTT. It codes for CASMNWGRSGNTIYF. J is TRBJ1-3 and V is TRBV12-3 or TRBV12-4; possibly TRBD1 for D (6 bases). CDR3 length equals 15 residues. The V and J ends lost 7 bases and 0 bases respectively, with 13 bases between them.

This clonotype showed up many times. The V call is TRBV12-3 or TRBV12-4, the J call TRBJ1-6, with TRBD1 identical over 7 bases. The CDR3 covers 14 residues. V shed 5 bases, J shed 10 bases, and the junction held 8 bases outside the gene matches. The CDR3 bases are TGTGCCAGCAGTCGGAACAGGGGTGGCTCACCCCTCCACTTT. Protein product: CASSRNRGGSPLHF.

This clonotype has at least ten counts. This chain joins TRBV7-2 and TRBJ1-5; D gene uncertain. V was clipped by 5 bases and J by 3 bases, with 5 bases between them. This CDR3 is built from 12 residues. CDR1 SGHTA and CDR2 FQGNSA come from the germline V gene. The CDR3 sequence is CASSPFNQPQHF. The CDR3 nucleotides are TGTGCCAGCAGCCCTTTCAATCAGCCCCAGCATTTT.

This clonotype was observed at least ten times. The gene calls are TRBV12-3 or TRBV12-4 and TRBJ2-5; D is uncertain. This CDR3 has 12 residues. V lost 4 bases, J lost 5 bases, and 8 bases lay in between. DNA of the CDR3: TGTGCCAGCAGTTCCATGGGGGAGACCCAGTACTTC. It is translated as CASSSMGETQYF.

V is TRBV27 and J is TRBJ2-1; maybe TRBD2 (7 bases). Germline values: CDR1 MNHEY, CDR2 SMNVEV (reference sequence). Between the trimmed V and J ends, which lost 6 bases and 6 bases, there was a span of 30 bases. This CDR3 contains 19 residues. CDR3 sequence: CASSPSGGGLKEEFNEQFF. Written as DNA, the CDR3 is TGTGCCAGCAGCCCCTCGGGCGGGGGCCTAAAGGAGGAGTTCAATGAGCAGTTCTTC.

This clonotype was counted between two and nine times. This chain links TRBV19 with TRBJ1-6; D possibly corresponds to TRBD1 (5 bases). CDR3 length equals 14 residues. Germline V lookup: CDR1 LNHDA, CDR2 SQIVND (reference sequence). Between the trimmed V and J ends, which lost 3 bases and 8 bases, there was a span of 11 bases. CDR3 nucleotides: TGTGCCAGTAGTATCGCAGGGATCGATTCACCCCTCCACTTT. Translating gives CASSIAGIDSPLHF.

This clonotype was found many times. The chain recombines TRBV6-1 with TRBJ1-4; no clear D. The CDR3 has 13 residues. V lost 5 bases and J lost 6, with 10 bases in between. Germline CDR1 is MNHNS and CDR2 is SASEGT. The CDR3 nucleotides read TGTGCCAGCAGTTATGGCCGAGATGAAAAACTGTTTTTT. This gives the protein CASSYGRDEKLFF.

This clonotype has at least ten counts. The CDR3 DNA sequence: TGTGCCTGGAGTGTACGTTGGACGGGGCGACGCGAGCAGTACTTC. Translating gives CAWSVRWTGRREQYF. V usage is TRBV30 and J usage is TRBJ2-7; D might be TRBD1 or TRBD2, each matching 5 bases. Germline CDR1 GTSNPN, CDR2 SVGIG (reference sequence). With 0 bases removed from V and 6 bases from J, the gap between germline ends came to 18 bases. CDR3 length equals 15 residues.

This clonotype was seen at least ten times. The chain employs TRBV6-1 and TRBJ1-1; tentative D call: TRBD1 (6 bases). Looked up from germline, CDR1 is MNHNS and CDR2 is SASEGT. Trimming pared 5 bases from V and 5 bases from J, leaving 21 bases between. The CDR3 runs 16 residues. The CDR3 DNA follows: TGTGCCAGCAGTCTCCGGGACCCCGGAGGGGGTACTGAAGCTTTCTTT. Amino acid sequence: CASSLRDPGGGTEAFF.

This clonotype was seen more than once but under ten times. CDR3 amino acids: CATVNSGNTIYF. CDR3 sequence (DNA): TGTGCCACAGTAAACTCTGGAAACACCATATATTTT. The rearrangement joins TRBV28 to TRBJ1-3; D remains ambiguous. This CDR3 is built from 12 residues. Per germline, CDR1 MDHEN and CDR2 SYDVKM. With 10 bases removed from V and 0 bases from J, the gap between germline ends came to 7 bases.